What follows are 6 T cell receptor beta chains derived from one specimen sequenced in a study of blood T cell repertoires in COVID-19. The protocol was immunoSEQ multiplex PCR, while the TCRdb copy is restricted to in-frame clones and leaves out a portion. Of 25,000 or so clones in the sample, roughly 84% were seen once. The sequenced material came from peripheral blood. All receptors derive from a man aged 65 to 79 with active COVID-19.

This sequence joins TRBV29-1 and TRBJ2-4; D call uncertain. Germline values: CDR1 SQVTM, CDR2 ANQGSEA. The V end lost 7 bases, the J end lost 1 base, and 11 bases lay between the germline ends. This CDR3 comprises 13 residues. The CDR3 DNA sequence: TGCAGCGCCAGTGGTTCGGCCAAAAACATTCAGTACTTC. It translates to CSASGSAKNIQYF. Full variable domain (missing parts from reference TRBV29-1 and TRBJ2-4): SAVISQKPSRDICQRGTSLTIQCQVDSQVTMMFWYRQQPGQSLTLIATANQGSEATYESGFVIDKFPISRPNLTFSTLTVSNMSPEDSSIYLCSASGSAKNIQYFGAGTRLSVL.

The CDR3 DNA follows: TGCGCCAGCAGCAGGACCGGGACAGTAGTGGAGACCCAGTACTTC. This translates into CASSRTGTVVETQYF. This sequence joins TRBV5-1 and TRBJ2-5, with 7 positions matching TRBD1. V lost 4 bases to trimming and J lost 5 bases; unmatched junction nucleotides: 11. Germline loops: CDR1 SGHRS, CDR2 YFSETQ. This CDR3 is 15 amino acids long.

This clone was counted once. V and J are TRBV11-2 and TRBJ1-1; 9 bases line up with TRBD1. Germline CDR1 reads SGHAT; CDR2 reads FQNNGV. J was trimmed by 2 bases and V by 5 bases; bases with no gene match: 3. The CDR3 runs to 14 residues. The CDR3 region is CASSMTGGNTEAFF. The CDR3 nucleotides read TGTGCCAGCAGCATGACAGGGGGAAACACTGAAGCTTTCTTT.

The V and J genes are TRBV9 and TRBJ1-1; D is perhaps TRBD1 (5 bases). V was cut by 4 bases and J by 1 base, with 14 bases left in between. Germline assignment: CDR1 SGDLS and CDR2 YYNGEE. The CDR3 consists of 15 residues. CDR3 region: CASSPFRGENTEAFF. The CDR3, as DNA: TGTGCCAGCAGCCCTTTTCGGGGGGAGAACACTGAAGCTTTCTTT.

This clone appeared a single time. V is TRBV6-6 and J is TRBJ2-7, with D perhaps TRBD1 (5 bases). This CDR3 is 13 amino acids long. The ends were cut back, 5 bases at V and 2 bases at J, with 10 bases in the middle. Germline V gives CDR1 MNHNY, CDR2 SVGAGI (reference sequence). In DNA, the CDR3 is TGTGCCAGCAGTGACGACAGAACCTACGAGCAGTACTTC. Translation: CASSDDRTYEQYF.

The genes are TRBV5-1 and TRBJ2-7; D gene uncertain. The ends were cut back, 4 bases at V and 7 bases at J, with 12 bases in the middle. The CDR3 runs 12 residues. CDR1 SGHRS and CDR2 YFSETQ come from the germline V gene. DNA of the CDR3: TGCGCCAGCAGCCCAGACAAAGGAGAGCAGTACTTC. This gives the protein CASSPDKGEQYF.